Shown below are 25 T cell receptor beta chains from a single sample sequenced in a study of T cells expressing NK-cell markers. TCRdb re-called the 5' RACE reads; every CDR3 protein appears as one record, without DNA. This repertoire includes 150,000 to 180,000 distinct CDR3 sequences. What was sequenced was blood T cells: a sorted CD56 or NKG2C T cell subset, CD4+ or CD8+ T cells, or bulk PBMC T cells (not recorded which). The source of these receptors is a woman between 45 and 65 years old in good health.

The chain employs TRBV24-1 and TRBJ2-1; without DNA, the TCRdb call of TRBD1 cannot be checked. CDR3 length equals 12 residues. Germline assignment: CDR1 KGHDR and CDR2 SFDVKD. CDR3 protein: CATSGRGDEQFF.

V and J are TRBV12-3 or TRBV12-4 and TRBJ2-7. CDR3 length equals 14 residues. CDR3: CASSFGSWVDEQYF.

The chain carries TRBV15 and TRBJ2-1. Germline CDR1 LNHNV, CDR2 YYDKDF (reference sequence). This CDR3 spans 15 amino acids. The CDR3 loop is CATSSRQGPYNEQFF.

The chain employs TRBV27 and TRBJ2-3; with no DNA, the TCRdb D assignment of TRBD2 cannot be verified. This CDR3 has 14 amino acids. Germline-derived CDR1 and CDR2 are MNHEY and SMNVEV (reference sequence). CDR3 amino acids: CASISGTAPDTQYF.

This rearrangement joins TRBV4-1 to TRBJ2-1; no DNA is available, so the TRBD1 call from TCRdb remains unchecked. This CDR3 has 13 residues. Germline loops: CDR1 MGHRA, CDR2 YSYEKL. CDR3 loop: CASSQQDRVEQFF.

The gene calls are TRBV27 and TRBJ2-3. Germline V gene sequence: CDR1 MNHEY, CDR2 SMNVEV (reference sequence). The CDR3 runs to 12 residues. CDR3 region: CASGIGTDTQYF.

The genes are TRBV7-9 and TRBJ1-3; TCRdb gives TRBD1 as the D gene, but with no DNA this cannot be confirmed. This CDR3 spans 12 amino acids. The germline gives CDR1 SEHNR, CDR2 FQNEAQ (reference sequence). CDR3 protein: CASSFVPNTIYF.

This sequence joins TRBV30 and TRBJ2-3; the D call from TCRdb, TRBD1, cannot be confirmed without DNA. The CDR3 totals 11 residues. Germline V gene data show CDR1 as GTSNPN and CDR2 as SVGIG (reference sequence). CDR3 sequence reads: CAWDRGDTQYF.

The chain is built from TRBV5-1 and TRBJ2-1; lacking DNA, the TRBD2 call made by TCRdb goes unchecked. CDR3 length equals 16 residues. Looked up from germline, CDR1 is SGHRS and CDR2 is YFSETQ. CDR3 residues: CASSLEASGEYNEQFF. The entire variable domain, with the rest obtained from reference TRBV5-1 and TRBJ2-1, is as follows: KAGVTQTPRYLIKTRGQQVTLSCSPISGHRSVSWYQQTPGQGLQFLFEYFSETQRNKGNFPGRFSGRQFSNSRSEMNVSTLELGDSALYLCASSLEASGEYNEQFFGPGTRLTVL.

The chain links TRBV5-1 to TRBJ2-1; TCRdb outputs TRBD1, but without DNA this stays unchecked. The CDR3 loop spans 14 amino acids. Looked up from germline, CDR1 is SGHRS and CDR2 is YFSETQ. The CDR3 here is CASSLGQGMNEQFF.

This chain joins TRBV12-3 or TRBV12-4 and TRBJ2-2; TCRdb's D call of TRBD1 is untestable without DNA. The CDR3 extends over 13 amino acids. The CDR3 region is CASSFMGDGELFF.

V and J are TRBV12-5 and TRBJ2-7; the D gene TCRdb calls, TRBD1, cannot be checked with no DNA. The CDR3 sequence is 12 residues long. The germline V gene has CDR1 LGHNT and CDR2 FRNRAP. The CDR3 sequence: CATGGTPNEQYF.

The J gene is TRBJ2-3, the V gene TRBV20-1; the D call from TCRdb, TRBD1, cannot be confirmed without DNA. The CDR3 consists of 12 residues. Germline V gene lookup returns CDR1 DFQATT and CDR2 SNEGSKA (reference sequence). This CDR3 is CSASGPGDTQYF.

The chain has TRBV5-6 and TRBJ2-1; the TCRdb D gene call, TRBD2, has no DNA to confirm it. Per germline, CDR1 SGHDT and CDR2 YYEEEE. The CDR3 loop spans 15 amino acids. The CDR3 loop reads CASRVTGTNSAEQFF.

The chain links TRBV3-1 to TRBJ2-7; the TCRdb D gene call, TRBD1, has no DNA to confirm it. Germline-derived CDR1 and CDR2 are LGHDT and YNNKEL (reference sequence). The CDR3 spans 13 residues. Here the CDR3 reads CASSQEEKGTKYF.

This chain joins TRBV9 and TRBJ2-2; TCRdb's assignment of TRBD1 cannot be checked, as there is no DNA. CDR1 is SGDLS and CDR2 is YYNGEE in the germline V gene. The CDR3 is 16 residues long. CDR3 sequence: CASSVGGGGYTGELFF.

The V gene is TRBV7-3, the J gene TRBJ2-1; lacking DNA, the TRBD2 call made by TCRdb goes unchecked. Germline V gives CDR1 SGHTA, CDR2 FQGTGA. The CDR3 sequence is 14 residues long. The CDR3 region is CASNLSGRAFEQFF.

The V and J genes are TRBV7-2 and TRBJ2-2; the D gene TCRdb calls, TRBD2, cannot be checked with no DNA. The CDR3 extends over 16 amino acids. CDR1 is SGHTA, CDR2 FQGNSA, per germline. The CDR3 sequence is CASSLLAGVWSGELFF.

This sequence joins TRBV28 and TRBJ2-3; TCRdb designates TRBD1, a call that cannot be tested without DNA. The CDR3 covers 14 residues. The V gene's germline CDR1 is MDHEN and CDR2 SYDVKM. The CDR3 sequence is CASRRTGASDTQYF. The full variable domain, completed using reference TRBV28 and TRBJ2-3, is DVKVTQSSRYLVKRTGEKVFLECVQDMDHENMFWYRQDPGLGLRLIYFSYDVKMKEKGDIPEGYSVSREKKERFSLILESASTNQTSMYLCASRRTGASDTQYFGPGTRLTVL.

This rearrangement joins TRBV12-5 to TRBJ2-1; TCRdb names TRBD1, which stays unverified in the absence of DNA. In germline, CDR1 is LGHNT, CDR2 FRNRAP. The CDR3 sequence is 13 residues long. This CDR3 reads CASGLTGGNEQFF.

The rearrangement links TRBV6-6 to TRBJ2-1; the TRBD2 assignment by TCRdb is unverifiable without DNA. Germline assignment: CDR1 MNHNY and CDR2 SVGAGI (reference sequence). This CDR3 comprises 18 residues. Here the CDR3 reads CASSYSVGPMLADNEQFF.

The chain recombines TRBV2 with TRBJ2-7. The germline V gene encodes CDR1 SNHLY and CDR2 FYNNEI. The CDR3 loop spans 13 amino acids. The CDR3 here is CAVYQDLSYEQYF.

The chain employs TRBV4-2 and TRBJ2-3; with no DNA, the TCRdb D assignment of TRBD1 cannot be verified. Germline V gene sequence: CDR1 LGHNA, CDR2 YNFKEQ. The CDR3 has 16 amino acids. CDR3 region: CASSPRTGPSTDTQYF.

The chain recombines TRBV5-5 with TRBJ2-5. The CDR3 spans 14 residues. Germline V gene lookup returns CDR1 SGHKS and CDR2 YYEKEE (reference sequence). CDR3 region: CASSLLHTRETQYF.

This chain connects TRBV7-2 to TRBJ2-2; the D gene TCRdb calls, TRBD2, cannot be checked with no DNA. The CDR3 is 18 amino acids. CDR1 is SGHTA, CDR2 FQGNSA, per germline. CDR3 region: CASSLDPGLAANTGELFF. Full variable domain (missing parts from reference TRBV7-2 and TRBJ2-2): GAGVSQSPSNKVTEKGKDVELRCDPISGHTALYWYRQSLGQGLEFLIYFQGNSAPDKSGLPSDRFSAERTGGSVSTLTIQRTQQEDSAVYLCASSLDPGLAANTGELFFGEGSRLTVL.